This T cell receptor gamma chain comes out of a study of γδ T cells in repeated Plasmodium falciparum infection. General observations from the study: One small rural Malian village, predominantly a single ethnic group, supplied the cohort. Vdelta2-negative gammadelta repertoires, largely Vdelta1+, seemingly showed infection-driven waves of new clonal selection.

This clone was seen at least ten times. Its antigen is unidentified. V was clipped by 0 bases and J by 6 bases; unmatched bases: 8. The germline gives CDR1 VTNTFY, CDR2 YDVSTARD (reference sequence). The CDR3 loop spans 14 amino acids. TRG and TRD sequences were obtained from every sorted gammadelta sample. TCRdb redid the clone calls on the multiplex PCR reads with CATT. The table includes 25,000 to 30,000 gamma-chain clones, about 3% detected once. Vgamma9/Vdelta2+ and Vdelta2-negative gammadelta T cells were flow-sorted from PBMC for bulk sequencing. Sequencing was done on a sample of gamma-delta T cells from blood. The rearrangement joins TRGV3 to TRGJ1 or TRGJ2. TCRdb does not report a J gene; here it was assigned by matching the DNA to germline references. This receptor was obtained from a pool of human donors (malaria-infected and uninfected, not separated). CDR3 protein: CATWDRRVGYKKLF. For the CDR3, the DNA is TGTGCCACCTGGGACAGGCGGGTTGGTTATAAGAAACTCTTT.